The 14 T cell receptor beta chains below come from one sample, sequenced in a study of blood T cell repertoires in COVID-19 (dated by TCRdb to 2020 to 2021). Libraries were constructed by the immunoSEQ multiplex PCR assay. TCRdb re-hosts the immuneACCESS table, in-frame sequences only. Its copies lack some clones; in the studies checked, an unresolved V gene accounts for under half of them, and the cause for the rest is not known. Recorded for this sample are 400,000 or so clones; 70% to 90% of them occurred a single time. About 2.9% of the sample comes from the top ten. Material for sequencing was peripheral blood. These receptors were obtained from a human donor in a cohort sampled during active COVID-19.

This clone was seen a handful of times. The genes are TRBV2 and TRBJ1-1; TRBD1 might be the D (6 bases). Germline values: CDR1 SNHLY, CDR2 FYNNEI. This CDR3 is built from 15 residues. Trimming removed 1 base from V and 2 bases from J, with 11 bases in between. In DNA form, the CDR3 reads TGTGCCAGCAGTGAAGATGGACAGCCTAACACTGAAGCTTTCTTT. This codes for CASSEDGQPNTEAFF.

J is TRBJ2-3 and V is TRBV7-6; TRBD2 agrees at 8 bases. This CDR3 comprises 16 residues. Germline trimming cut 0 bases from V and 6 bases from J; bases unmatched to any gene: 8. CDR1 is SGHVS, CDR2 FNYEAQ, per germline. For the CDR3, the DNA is TGTGCCAGCAGCTTAGCTCCTCGGGGGGGTTCTGATACGCAGTATTTT. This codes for CASSLAPRGGSDTQYF.

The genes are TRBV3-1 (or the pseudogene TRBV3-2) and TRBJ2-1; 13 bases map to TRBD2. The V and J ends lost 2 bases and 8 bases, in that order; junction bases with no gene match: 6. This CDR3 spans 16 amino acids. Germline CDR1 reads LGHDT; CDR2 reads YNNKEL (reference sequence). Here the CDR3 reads CASSQRTSGRTDEQFF. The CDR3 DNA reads TGTGCCAGCAGCCAAAGGACTAGCGGGAGAACCGATGAGCAGTTCTTC.

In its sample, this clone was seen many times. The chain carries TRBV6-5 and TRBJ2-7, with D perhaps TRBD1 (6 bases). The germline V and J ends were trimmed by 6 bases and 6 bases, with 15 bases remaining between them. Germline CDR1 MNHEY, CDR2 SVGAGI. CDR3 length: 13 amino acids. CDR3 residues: CASRNTGHGEQYF. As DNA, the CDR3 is TGTGCCAGCAGAAACACGGGACATGGCGAGCAGTACTTC.

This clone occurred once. The CDR3 nucleotides are TGTGCCAGTCTTCCGTTTGGGGCCAACGTCCTGACTTTC. Its translation: CASLPFGANVLTF. The rearrangement uses TRBV19 and TRBJ2-6; D uncertain. The CDR3 runs to 13 residues. From germline, CDR1 is LNHDA and CDR2 SQIVND (reference sequence). V was cut by 8 bases and J by 3 bases, with 8 bases left in between.

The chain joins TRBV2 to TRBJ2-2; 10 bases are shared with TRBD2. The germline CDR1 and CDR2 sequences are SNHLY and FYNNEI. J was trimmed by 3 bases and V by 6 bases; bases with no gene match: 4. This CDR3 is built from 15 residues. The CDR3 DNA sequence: TGTGCCAGCAGGGGGACTAGCGCCTACACCGGGGAGCTGTTTTTT. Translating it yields CASRGTSAYTGELFF.

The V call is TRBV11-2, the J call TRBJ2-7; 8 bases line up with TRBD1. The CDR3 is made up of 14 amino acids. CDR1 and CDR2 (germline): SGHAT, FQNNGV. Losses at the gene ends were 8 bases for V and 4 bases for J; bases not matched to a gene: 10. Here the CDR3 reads CASGRGHVVYEQYF. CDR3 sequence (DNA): TGTGCCAGCGGCAGGGGGCACGTGGTTTACGAGCAGTACTTC.

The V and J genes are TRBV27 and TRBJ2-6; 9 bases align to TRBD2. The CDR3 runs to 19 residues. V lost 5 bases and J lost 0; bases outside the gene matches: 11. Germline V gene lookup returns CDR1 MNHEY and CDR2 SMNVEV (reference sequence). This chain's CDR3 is CASSPLPSGRISGANVLTF. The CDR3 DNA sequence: TGTGCCAGCAGTCCCCTCCCGAGCGGGAGGATCTCTGGGGCCAACGTCCTGACTTTC.

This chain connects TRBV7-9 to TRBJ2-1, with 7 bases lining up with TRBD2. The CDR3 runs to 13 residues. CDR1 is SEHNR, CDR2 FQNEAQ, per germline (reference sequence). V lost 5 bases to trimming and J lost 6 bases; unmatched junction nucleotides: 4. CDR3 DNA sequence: TGTGCCAGCAGCCCTCTAGCGGTCAATGAGCAGTTCTTC. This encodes CASSPLAVNEQFF.

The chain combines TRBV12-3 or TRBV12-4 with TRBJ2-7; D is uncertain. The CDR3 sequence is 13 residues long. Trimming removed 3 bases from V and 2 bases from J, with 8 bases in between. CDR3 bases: TGTGCCAGCAGTTTGTTGCGCCCCTACGAGCAGTACTTC. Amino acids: CASSLLRPYEQYF.

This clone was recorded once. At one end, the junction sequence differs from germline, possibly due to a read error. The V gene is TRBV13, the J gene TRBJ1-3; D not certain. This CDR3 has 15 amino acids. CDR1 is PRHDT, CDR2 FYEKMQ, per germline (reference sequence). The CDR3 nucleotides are TGTGCCAGCAGCTCCTCGTTTCTAGCCGGAATCACCATATATTTT. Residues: CASSSSFLAGITIYF.

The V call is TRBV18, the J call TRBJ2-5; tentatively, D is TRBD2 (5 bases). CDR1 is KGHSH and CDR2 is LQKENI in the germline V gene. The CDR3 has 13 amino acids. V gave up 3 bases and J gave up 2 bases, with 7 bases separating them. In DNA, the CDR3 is TGTGCCAGCTCACCCGGACTGCAAGAGACCCAGTACTTC. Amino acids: CASSPGLQETQYF.

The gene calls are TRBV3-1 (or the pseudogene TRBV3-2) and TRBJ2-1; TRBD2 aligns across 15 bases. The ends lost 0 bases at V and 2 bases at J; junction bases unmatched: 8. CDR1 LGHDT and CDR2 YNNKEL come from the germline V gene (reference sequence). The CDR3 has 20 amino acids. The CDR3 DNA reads TGTGCCAGCAGCCAAGAGCCGGGACTAGCGGGGGGTAGCACCTACAATGAGCAGTTCTTC. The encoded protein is CASSQEPGLAGGSTYNEQFF.

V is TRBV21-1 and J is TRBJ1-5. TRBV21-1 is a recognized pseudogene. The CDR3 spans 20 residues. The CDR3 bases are TGTGCCAGCAGCTCCAAAGTGGGGGGGAGACGAGGGTTTGGCAATCAGCCCCAGCATTTT. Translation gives CASSSKVGGRRGFGNQPQHF.